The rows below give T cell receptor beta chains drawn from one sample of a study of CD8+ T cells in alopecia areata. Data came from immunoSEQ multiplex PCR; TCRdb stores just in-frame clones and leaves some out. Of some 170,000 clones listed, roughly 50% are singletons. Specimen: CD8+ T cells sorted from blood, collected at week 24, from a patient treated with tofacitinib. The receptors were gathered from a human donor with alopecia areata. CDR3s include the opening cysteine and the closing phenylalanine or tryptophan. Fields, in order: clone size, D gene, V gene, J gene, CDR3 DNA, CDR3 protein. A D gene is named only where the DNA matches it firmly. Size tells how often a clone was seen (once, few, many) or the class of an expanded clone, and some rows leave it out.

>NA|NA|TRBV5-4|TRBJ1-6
TGTGCCAGCGGGGGGGACCTAAATAATTCACCCCTCCACTTT
CASGGDLNNSPLHF
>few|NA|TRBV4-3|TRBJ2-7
TGCGCCAGCAGCCAAGCAGCGGGGAGACAGGGGATCGCCTACGAGCAGTACTTC
CASSQAAGRQGIAYEQYF
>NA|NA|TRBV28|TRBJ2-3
TGTGCCAGCAGTAGGGGACTGGCCACAGATACGCAGTATTTT
CASSRGLATDTQYF
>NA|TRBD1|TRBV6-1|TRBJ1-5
TGTGCCAGCAGTGAAGGTACAGGGACAGAGCATTTT
CASSEGTGTEHF
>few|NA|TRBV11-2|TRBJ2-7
TGTGCCAGCAGCTTGCGGGTAGGGGAGCAGTACTTC
CASSLRVGEQYF
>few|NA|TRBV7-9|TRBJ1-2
TGTGCCAGCAGCTTAGTCTGGGAAGTTTCCCATGGCTACACCTTC
CASSLVWEVSHGYTF
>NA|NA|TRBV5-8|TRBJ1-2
TGTGCCAGCAGCGTTGGGGGAGCCAGTGTTCCCTATGGCTACACCTTC
CASSVGGASVPYGYTF
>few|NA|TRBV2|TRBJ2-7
TGTGCCAGCAGTGAAGGCATTCACGAGCAGTACTTC
CASSEGIHEQYF
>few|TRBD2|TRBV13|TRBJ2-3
TGTGCCAGCAGCCAACTAGCGGAAAGCACAGATACGCAGTATTTT
CASSQLAESTDTQYF
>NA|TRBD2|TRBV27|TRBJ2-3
TGTGCCAGCACACATAGCGGGGGAAGCACAGATACGCAGTATTTT
CASTHSGGSTDTQYF
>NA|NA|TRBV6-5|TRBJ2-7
TGTGCCAGCAGTTACTCGAAGAATAGCCACGAGCAGTACTTC
CASSYSKNSHEQYF
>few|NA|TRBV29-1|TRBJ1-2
TGCAGCGTTCCTTCCCTGGACGGCTCTGCCTCTAACTATGGCTACACCTTC
CSVPSLDGSASNYGYTF
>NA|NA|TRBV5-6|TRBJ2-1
TGTGCCAGCAGCCAAGGCCGCGGGGCAGATGGCGAGTTCTTC
CASSQGRGADGEFF
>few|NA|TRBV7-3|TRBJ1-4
TGTGCCAGCAGCGAACTAGGCCCCCCAAATGAAAAACTGTTTTTT
CASSELGPPNEKLFF
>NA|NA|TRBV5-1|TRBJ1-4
TGCGCCAGCAGCTTGGCGACAGCAACTAATGAAAAACTGTTTTTT
CASSLATATNEKLFF
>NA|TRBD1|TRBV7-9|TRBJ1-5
TGTGCCAGCAGCCCTTCCGACAGGGGTCAGCCCCAGCATTTT
CASSPSDRGQPQHF
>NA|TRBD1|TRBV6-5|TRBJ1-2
TGTGCCAGCAGTTATGCAGGGGGCGATTATGGCTACACCTTC
CASSYAGGDYGYTF
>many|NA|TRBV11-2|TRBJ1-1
TGTGCCAGCAGCTCAGGGCCTGAAGCTTTCTTT
CASSSGPEAFF
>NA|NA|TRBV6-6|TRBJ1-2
TGTGCCAGCAGTTACGAGGGAATCAATGGCTACACCTTC
CASSYEGINGYTF
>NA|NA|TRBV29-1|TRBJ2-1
TGCAGCGTTGAGGGCGGTATGGGCTCGTTGGAGCAGTTCTTC
CSVEGGMGSLEQFF
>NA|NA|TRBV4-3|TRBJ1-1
TGCGCCAGCAGCCAAGCCAGGAACACTGAAGCTTTCTTT
CASSQARNTEAFF
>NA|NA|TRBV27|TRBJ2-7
TGTGCCAGCAGTTTGACAAACCCCTACGAGCAGTACTTC
CASSLTNPYEQYF
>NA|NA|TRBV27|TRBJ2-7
TGTGCCAGCGGCCTCCGGGCACAGGGCAACGAGCAGTACTTC
CASGLRAQGNEQYF
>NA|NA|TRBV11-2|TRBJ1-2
TGTGCCAGCAGCTTAAGCCAGGGGCTTAACTATGGCTACACCTTC
CASSLSQGLNYGYTF
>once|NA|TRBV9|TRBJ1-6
TGTGCCAGCAGCGCAGACCATGGGGGAGGCAAAGGGAATTCACCCCTCCACTTT
CASSADHGGGKGNSPLHF
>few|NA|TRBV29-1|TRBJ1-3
TGCAGCGTCAGCTCTGGAAACACCATATATTTT
CSVSSGNTIYF
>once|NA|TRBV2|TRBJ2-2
TGTGCCAGGTCCGGAGACGAGAACACCGGGGAGCTGTTTTTT
CARSGDENTGELFF
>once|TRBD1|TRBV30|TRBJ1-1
TGTGCCTGTCCAAGGGACAGGGGGCAGATGGCTTTCTTT
CACPRDRGQMAFF
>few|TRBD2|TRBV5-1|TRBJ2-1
TGCGCCAGCAGCTTGAGGAGCGGGGACCACAATGAGCAGTTCTTC
CASSLRSGDHNEQFF
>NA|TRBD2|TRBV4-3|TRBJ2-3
TGCGCCAGTAACAAGCGGGGGGGCACAGATACGCAGTATTTT
CASNKRGGTDTQYF
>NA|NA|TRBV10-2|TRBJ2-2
TGCGCCAGCAGTGTGGGACACAAGAACACCGGGGAGCTGTTTTTT
CASSVGHKNTGELFF
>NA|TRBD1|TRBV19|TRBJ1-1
TGTGCCAGTAGGGCAGGGGGGTACACTGAAGCTTTCTTT
CASRAGGYTEAFF
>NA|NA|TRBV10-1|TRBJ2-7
TGCGCCAGCAGTGAGTCGGACACTGGCGGAGAGCAGTACTTC
CASSESDTGGEQYF
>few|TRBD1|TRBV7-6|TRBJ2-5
TGTGCCAGCAGCCCCGGGACAGGACCAGAGACCCAGTACTTC
CASSPGTGPETQYF
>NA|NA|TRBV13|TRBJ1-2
TGTGCCAGCAGCTTACAGTCTACTAACTATGGCTACACCTTC
CASSLQSTNYGYTF
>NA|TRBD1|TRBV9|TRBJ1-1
TGTGCCAGCAGCGTAGGGACAGGGATGAACACTGAAGCTTTCTTT
CASSVGTGMNTEAFF